Described below is a single TCR beta chain sequence and its context. The sample originates from a study of blood T cell repertoires in COVID-19. Study at large: COVID-19 samples from acute and convalescent phases originated in the United States, Italy and Spain.

Authors' analysis steps: Estimation of nucleated cell counts was performed using reference gene primer amplification. Profiled with immunoSEQ multiplex PCR; TCRdb holds only in-frame clones, not every one. V and J calls plus clone size are reproduced from that table; the DNA served to infer D and trimming. There are 140,000 to 150,000 clones in the sample; 86% occur only once, and under 4.5% lies in the top ten. The study assigned cohorts using participant-reported clinical history. Symptom resolution, clearance, or two negative PCRs marked the recovered donors of Cohort 3. The germline CDR1 and CDR2 sequences are MDHEN and SYDVKM. This CDR3 is built from 13 residues. V was clipped by 3 bases and J by 8 bases; unmatched bases: 4.

The origin of this receptor is a middle-aged man who had recovered from COVID-19. Material for sequencing was PBMCs or T cells enriched from blood (not recorded which). This chain uses TRBV28 with TRBJ1-3, with TRBD1 matching 7 bases. CDR3 coding DNA: TGTGCCAGCAGTTTGGGGCAGGGGGACACCATATATTTT. Amino acid sequence: CASSLGQGDTIYF.